This T cell receptor beta chain comes out of a study of radiotherapy plus CTLA-4 blockade in lung cancer. Study at large: Objective responses arose in about 17% of patients, and 31% experienced disease control.

Chemo-refractory metastatic non-small-cell lung cancer patients were treated with focal radiation plus CTLA-4 blockade with ipilimumab. The table came from immunoSEQ multiplex PCR; TCRdb's copy has only in-frame clones and leaves some out. The sample has tens of thousands of clones, about four fifths seen once. Per the germline V gene, CDR1 is SGHRS and CDR2 is YFSETQ. Trimming cost V 6 bases and J 2 bases, with 10 bases left between them. CDR3 length: 13 amino acids. The TCR sequence derives from a human donor with non-small cell lung cancer that progressed on radiotherapy plus ipilimumab. This sample comprised peripheral blood, obtained from a patient treated with radiotherapy plus ipilimumab. The V and J genes are TRBV5-1 and TRBJ2-3; no reliable D call. The CDR3 protein is CASIGGATDTQYF. Here the CDR3 DNA reads TGCGCCAGCATAGGCGGAGCCACAGATACGCAGTATTTT.